A single sample is the source of the 15 T cell receptor beta chains below, sequenced in a study of T cells in Graves' hyperthyroidism and ophthalmopathy. RNA transcripts gave rise to amplified TCR beta CDR3 regions. The HTBI set primed first-round TCR CDR3 RT-PCR. TCRdb re-derived calls from the multiplex PCR reads in MiXCR, one entry per CDR3 protein. The sample lists nearly 600,000 distinct CDR3 sequences, around 14% occurring once. Sequenced: blood. The source of these receptors is a young woman with Graves' ophthalmopathy.

The table lists this clonotype with many counts. V and J are TRBV14 and TRBJ2-7; D is unresolved. This CDR3 comprises 14 residues. The V end was cut by 4 bases, the J end by 4 bases, with 14 bases between. Germline assignment: CDR1 SGHDN and CDR2 FVKESK. CDR3 sequence reads: CASSRTISAYEQYF. CDR3 bases: TGTGCCAGCAGCCGTACAATATCGGCGTACGAGCAGTACTTC. Full variable domain (rest looked up from reference TRBV14 and TRBJ2-7): EAGVTQFPSHSVIEKGQTVTLRCDPISGHDNLYWYRRVMGKEIKFLLHFVKESKQDESGMPNNRFLAERTGGTYSTLKVQPAELEDSGVYFCASSRTISAYEQYFGPGTRLTVT.

This clonotype was observed many times. The rearrangement uses TRBV7-3 and TRBJ2-7; possible D gene TRBD2, 5 bases. V was trimmed by 4 bases and J by 3 bases, leaving 10 bases between them. This CDR3 contains 13 residues. The V gene's germline CDR1 is SGHTA and CDR2 FQGTGA. In DNA, the CDR3 is TGTGCCAGCAGCTCTACTGCGGGCTACGAGCAGTACTTC. This gives the protein CASSSTAGYEQYF.

V usage is TRBV12-3 or TRBV12-4 and J usage is TRBJ1-6; TRBD1 is a possible D gene (6 bases). There are 16 residues in the CDR3. Trimming stripped 4 bases from V and 6 bases from J, with 16 bases between. This chain's CDR3 is CASSSEQGPGNSPLHF. Written as DNA, the CDR3 is TGTGCCAGCAGTTCGGAACAGGGACCGGGTAATTCACCCCTCCACTTT.

V gene TRBV9 combines with J gene TRBJ1-3; possible D gene TRBD1, 6 bases. CDR1 is SGDLS, CDR2 YYNGEE, per germline. CDR3 length: 15 residues. Trimming stripped 4 bases from V and 4 bases from J, with 15 bases between. The CDR3 region has the DNA TGTGCCAGCAGCCCCGGGGACAATAGGGGAAACACCATATATTTT. Translation gives CASSPGDNRGNTIYF.

This chain links TRBV7-2 with TRBJ2-3; 7 bases are shared with TRBD2. Germline V CDR1 and CDR2: SGHTA, FQGNSA. V lost 3 bases to trimming and J lost 6 bases; unmatched junction nucleotides: 9. The CDR3 totals 15 residues. The CDR3 DNA reads TGTGCCAGCAGCTTTGCCGGGCAGGGAGGGGATACGCAGTATTTT. Its protein is CASSFAGQGGDTQYF.

This clonotype came up a few times. This chain links TRBV2 with TRBJ2-3, with 9 bases that match TRBD2. The CDR3 contains 13 residues. The germline CDR1 and CDR2 sequences are SNHLY and FYNNEI. V dropped 7 bases and J dropped 3; count of bases not matched to a gene: 2. This CDR3 is CASTGLATDTQYF. The CDR3 region has the DNA TGTGCCAGCACCGGACTAGCGACAGATACGCAGTATTTT.

This clonotype was observed at least ten times. The chain couples TRBV24-1 to TRBJ2-5; D is uncertain. The CDR3 totals 15 residues. V was cut by 1 base and J by 2 bases, with 10 bases left in between. In germline, CDR1 is KGHDR, CDR2 SFDVKD. CDR3 sequence: CATSDLGWNQETQYF. In DNA form, the CDR3 reads TGTGCCACCAGTGATTTAGGGTGGAATCAAGAGACCCAGTACTTC.

This clonotype was counted a few times. This sequence joins TRBV4-2 and TRBJ2-5; no definite D call. Trimming removed 0 bases at V and 5 bases at J, with 7 bases between. CDR3 size: 13 residues. Germline CDR1 and CDR2: LGHNA and YNFKEQ. CDR3 nucleotide sequence: TGTGCCAGCAGCCAAGATGTGGGGGAGACCCAGTACTTC. Encoded protein: CASSQDVGETQYF.

This clonotype was seen more than once but under ten times. This chain joins TRBV6-1 and TRBJ1-2, with TRBD1 as a possible D gene (6 bases). There are 15 residues in the CDR3. V was clipped by 6 bases and J by 0 bases, with 14 bases between them. Germline assignment: CDR1 MNHNS and CDR2 SASEGT. The CDR3 region is CASRGQPGSNYGYTF. The DNA of the CDR3 is TGTGCCAGCAGAGGACAGCCTGGTTCTAACTATGGCTACACCTTC.

There are a few counts of this clonotype. Being one base from a much bigger clone, this may be a read error. The rearrangement links TRBV12-3 or TRBV12-4 to TRBJ2-5, with TRBD2 as a possible D gene (5 bases). The CDR3 has 13 amino acids. The CDR3 nucleotides read TGTGCCAGCAGTCTAAGGTGGGGAGAGGCCCAGTACTTC. It translates to CASSLRWGEAQYF.

The sample holds many counts of this clonotype. The rearrangement joins TRBV12-3 or TRBV12-4 to TRBJ2-1, with 12 bases that match TRBD2. The V gene end was trimmed by 5 bases and the J gene end by 0 bases; junction bases not matched to a gene: 5. CDR3 size: 17 residues. CDR3 region: CASSPPSGRDSYNEQFF. CDR3 coding DNA: TGTGCCAGCAGTCCCCCTAGCGGGAGGGACTCCTACAATGAGCAGTTCTTC.

This chain uses TRBV20-1 with TRBJ2-7; 8 nucleotides match TRBD2. V lost 6 bases, J lost 0 bases, and 10 bases stayed unmatched. Germline V gives CDR1 DFQATT, CDR2 SNEGSKA (reference sequence). This CDR3 is 15 amino acids long. CDR3 sequence reads: CSAPMAGGNSYEQYF. The CDR3 DNA reads as TGCAGTGCACCGATGGCGGGAGGTAACTCCTACGAGCAGTACTTC.

The V call is TRBV15, the J call TRBJ2-2; possibly TRBD2 for D (5 bases). Trimming shortened V by 2 bases and J by 3 bases, and 25 bases separated the two germline ends. The CDR3 has 20 residues. Germline V lookup: CDR1 LNHNV, CDR2 YYDKDF (reference sequence). CDR3 in DNA: TGTGCCACCAGCAGATCTACATTTGGCGGGCCCGAATTCTACACCGGGGAGCTGTTTTTT. It specifies CATSRSTFGGPEFYTGELFF.

This clonotype has a count of ten or more. The gene calls are TRBV24-1 and TRBJ2-2; D possibly corresponds to TRBD1 (5 bases). The germline V and J ends were trimmed by 12 bases and 1 base, with 8 bases remaining between them. Germline CDR1 is KGHDR and CDR2 is SFDVKD. The CDR3 is 12 residues long. The chain's CDR3 is CASQGNTGELFF. For the CDR3, the DNA is TGTGCCTCTCAGGGGAACACCGGGGAGCTGTTTTTT.

The table lists this clonotype with many counts. The rearrangement links TRBV6-2 or TRBV6-3 to TRBJ2-7; D ambiguous. This CDR3 region has 17 residues. From germline, CDR1 is MNHEY and CDR2 SVGEGT. Trimming took off 0 bases at V and 0 bases at J, with 15 bases between the two ends. CDR3 residues: CASSYSFHDSSSYEQYF. The CDR3 DNA sequence: TGTGCCAGCAGTTACTCGTTCCACGACTCGAGCTCCTACGAGCAGTACTTC.